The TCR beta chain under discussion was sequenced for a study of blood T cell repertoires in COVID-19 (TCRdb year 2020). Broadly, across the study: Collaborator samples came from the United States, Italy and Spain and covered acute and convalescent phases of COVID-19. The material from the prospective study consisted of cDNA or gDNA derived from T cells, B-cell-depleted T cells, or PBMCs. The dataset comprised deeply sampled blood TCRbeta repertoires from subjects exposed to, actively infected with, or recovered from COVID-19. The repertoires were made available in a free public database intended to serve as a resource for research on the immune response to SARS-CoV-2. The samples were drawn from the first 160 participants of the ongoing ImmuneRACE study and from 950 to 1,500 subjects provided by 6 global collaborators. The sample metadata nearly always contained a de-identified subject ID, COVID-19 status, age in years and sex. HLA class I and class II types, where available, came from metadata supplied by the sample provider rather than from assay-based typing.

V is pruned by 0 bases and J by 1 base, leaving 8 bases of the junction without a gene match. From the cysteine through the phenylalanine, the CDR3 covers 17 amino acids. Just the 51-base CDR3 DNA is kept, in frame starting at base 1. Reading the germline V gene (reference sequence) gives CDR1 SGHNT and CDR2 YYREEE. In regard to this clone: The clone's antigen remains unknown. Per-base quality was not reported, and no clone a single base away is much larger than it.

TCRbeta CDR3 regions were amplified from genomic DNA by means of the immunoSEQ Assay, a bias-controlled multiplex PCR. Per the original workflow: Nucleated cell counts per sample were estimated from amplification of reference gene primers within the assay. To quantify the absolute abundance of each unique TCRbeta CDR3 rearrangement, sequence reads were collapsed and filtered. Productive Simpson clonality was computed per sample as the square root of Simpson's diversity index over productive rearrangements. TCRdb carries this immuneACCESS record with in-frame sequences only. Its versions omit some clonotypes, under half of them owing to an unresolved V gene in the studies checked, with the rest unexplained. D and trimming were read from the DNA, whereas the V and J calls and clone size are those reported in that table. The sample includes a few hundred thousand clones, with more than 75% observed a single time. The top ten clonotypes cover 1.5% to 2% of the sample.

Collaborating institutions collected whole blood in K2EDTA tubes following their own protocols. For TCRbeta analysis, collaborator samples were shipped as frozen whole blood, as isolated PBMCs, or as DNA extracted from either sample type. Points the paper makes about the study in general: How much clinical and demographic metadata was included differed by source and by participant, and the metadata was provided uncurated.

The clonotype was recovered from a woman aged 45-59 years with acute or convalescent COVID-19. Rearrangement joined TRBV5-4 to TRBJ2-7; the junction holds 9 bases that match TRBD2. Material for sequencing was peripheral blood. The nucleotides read TGTGCCAGCAGCTTGGATCCTAGCGGGGCTTTTTCCTACGAGCAGTACTTC. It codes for CASSLDPSGAFSYEQYF. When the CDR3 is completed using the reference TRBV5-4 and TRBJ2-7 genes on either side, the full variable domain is ETGVTQSPTHLIKTRGQQVTLRCSSQSGHNTVSWYQQALGQGPQFIFQYYREEENGRGNFPPRFSGLQFPNYSSELNVNALELDDSALYLCASSLDPSGAFSYEQYFGPGTRLTVT.